The 23 T cell receptor beta chains below all came from one sample that was sequenced in a study of blood T cell repertoires in COVID-19. Profiled with immunoSEQ multiplex PCR; TCRdb holds only in-frame clones, not every one. The repertoire holds 130,000 to 150,000 clones, around nine tenths seen once, with about 4.1% in the top ten. Sequences were obtained from peripheral blood. These receptors were taken from a woman in her forties with acute or convalescent COVID-19.

This clone was detected only a few times. V is TRBV7-9 and J is TRBJ2-4; no reliable D call. Germline V gene data show CDR1 as SEHNR and CDR2 as FQNEAQ (reference sequence). V lost 1 base to trimming and J lost 9 bases, with 13 bases between them. There are 14 residues in the CDR3. This CDR3 is CASSLGRTPGIQYF. As DNA, the CDR3 is TGTGCCAGCAGCTTAGGGCGAACCCCAGGCATTCAGTACTTC.

CDR3 sequence reads: CASSHAGASTDTQYF. The CDR3 bases are TGCGCCAGCAGCCATGCGGGGGCCTCCACAGATACGCAGTATTTT. The chain carries TRBV4-3 and TRBJ2-3, with a possible D match to TRBD2 (7 bases). Germline assignment: CDR1 LGHNA and CDR2 YSLEER. CDR3 length: 15 amino acids. Trimming cost V 3 bases and J 2 bases, with 12 bases left between them.

This clone was seen only a few times. V and J are TRBV7-2 and TRBJ1-2, with 8 nucleotides matching TRBD1. The CDR3 totals 14 residues. Trimming at V came to 0 bases and at J to 4 bases, leaving 1 base not matched to a gene. The germline CDR1 and CDR2 sequences are SGHTA and FQGNSA. CDR3 coding DNA: TGTGCCAGCAGCTTAGCCGACAGGGGCTATGGCTACACCTTC. It yields the protein CASSLADRGYGYTF.

V is TRBV6-5 and J is TRBJ1-2; D might be TRBD1 (5 bases). Trimming shortened V by 2 bases and J by 5 bases, and 12 bases separated the two germline ends. CDR1 is MNHEY and CDR2 is SVGAGI in the germline V gene. The CDR3 spans 14 residues. The CDR3: CASSYREQDYGYTF. The CDR3 DNA sequence: TGTGCCAGCAGTTACAGAGAACAGGATTATGGCTACACCTTC.

The genes are TRBV3-1 (or the pseudogene TRBV3-2) and TRBJ2-1; 9 nucleotides align to TRBD2. This CDR3 is built from 16 residues. The J segment lost 3 bases and the V segment lost 5 bases, leaving 8 bases of the junction unmatched. Germline V gene sequence: CDR1 LGHDT, CDR2 YNNKEL (reference sequence). The CDR3 DNA is TGTGCCAGCAGCGACCGGGGTAGCGGGAGCTACAATGAGCAGTTCTTC. The encoded protein is CASSDRGSGSYNEQFF.

V is TRBV10-3 and J is TRBJ1-2; 8 bases map to TRBD1. CDR1 is ENHRY and CDR2 is SYGVKD in the germline V gene. The junction had 6 bases not matched to a gene; V was cut back by 0 bases and J by 0 bases. The CDR3 is 17 amino acids. CDR3 sequence reads: CAISESTGGTTNYGYTF. The DNA for the CDR3 is TGTGCCATCAGTGAGTCCACAGGGGGGACAACTAACTATGGCTACACCTTC.

This sequence joins TRBV19 and TRBJ1-6; TRBD1 agrees at 7 bases. CDR3 size: 13 residues. V was clipped by 4 bases and J by 14 bases; unmatched bases: 8. Germline V gene data show CDR1 as LNHDA and CDR2 as SQIVND (reference sequence). For the CDR3, the DNA is TGTGCCAGTAGTACCCTGACCGGGACAGCCCTCCACTTT. This encodes CASSTLTGTALHF.

This sequence joins TRBV30 and TRBJ2-7; D is undetermined. V lost 2 bases, J lost 2 bases, and 10 bases lay in between. Per the germline V gene, CDR1 is GTSNPN and CDR2 is SVGIG (reference sequence). The CDR3 has 13 residues. In DNA form, the CDR3 reads TGTGCCTGGAGTACAGCCTACCCCTACGAGCAGTACTTC. As protein: CAWSTAYPYEQYF.

This rearrangement joins TRBV25-1 to TRBJ2-1; D is possibly TRBD2 (5 bases). The V end lost 4 bases, the J end lost 2 bases, and 12 bases lay between the germline ends. The germline gives CDR1 MGHDK, CDR2 SYGVNS. This CDR3 is built from 15 residues. The CDR3 DNA sequence: TGTGCCAGCAGTGGTGGTTCTAGCCCCTACAATGAGCAGTTCTTC. Residues: CASSGGSSPYNEQFF. Based on the CDR3 plus reference TRBV25-1 and TRBJ2-1, the full variable domain is EADIYQTPRYLVIGTGKKITLECSQTMGHDKMYWYQQDPGMELHLIHYSYGVNSTEKGDLSSESTVSRIRTEHFPLTLESARPSHTSQYLCASSGGSSPYNEQFFGPGTRLTVL.

This sequence joins TRBV10-3 and TRBJ2-3, with D hard to call. The CDR3 spans 12 residues. Trimming pared 2 bases from V and 3 bases from J, leaving 3 bases between. Per the germline V gene, CDR1 is ENHRY and CDR2 is SYGVKD. The DNA for the CDR3 is TGTGCCATCAGTGAGCGGACAGATACGCAGTATTTT. Translated: CAISERTDTQYF.

CDR3 loop: CASSTLAGANTGELFF. The CDR3 DNA follows: TGTGCCAGCAGTACCTTGGCGGGGGCGAACACCGGGGAGCTGTTTTTT. The rearrangement uses TRBV6-2 or TRBV6-3 and TRBJ2-2; 7 bases map to TRBD2. The CDR3 has 16 amino acids. Germline lookup yields CDR1 MNHEY and CDR2 SVGEGT. Unmatched junction bases numbered 6, after V lost 5 bases and J lost 0 bases.

The chain has TRBV28 and TRBJ1-5; D is ambiguous. Trimming removed 3 bases from V and 2 bases from J, with 8 bases in between. Germline CDR1 is MDHEN and CDR2 is SYDVKM. The CDR3 spans 14 residues. For the CDR3, the DNA is TGTGCCAGCAGTTTGTTCGGGGGCAATCAGCCCCAGCATTTT. The encoded protein is CASSLFGGNQPQHF.

The CDR3 sequence is CAWSIIYRGREEKLFF. CDR3 nucleotides: TGTGCCTGGAGTATCATTTACAGGGGGCGCGAGGAAAAACTGTTTTTT. The J gene is TRBJ1-4, the V gene TRBV30, with TRBD1 matching 9 bases. CDR1 and CDR2 from the germline V gene are GTSNPN and SVGIG (reference sequence). J gave up 8 bases and V 2 bases, and 12 bases lay outside the gene matches. The CDR3 contains 16 residues.

V and J are TRBV6-5 and TRBJ1-2, with TRBD1 as a possible D gene (5 bases). The V gene lost 7 bases and the J gene lost 8 bases, with 17 bases spanning the gap. The CDR3 is 13 residues long. In germline, CDR1 is MNHEY, CDR2 SVGAGI. The CDR3 DNA is TGTGCCAGCAAAAAGACGGGACTGACCGGCTACACCTTC. This gives the protein CASKKTGLTGYTF.

The rearrangement joins TRBV25-1 to TRBJ2-5; no firm D call. The CDR3 has 14 residues. V dropped 8 bases and J dropped 2 bases, with 15 bases sitting between them. Per germline, CDR1 MGHDK and CDR2 SYGVNS. CDR3 amino acids: CASSKTRLQETQYF. CDR3 nucleotide sequence: TGTGCCAGCTCGAAGACCAGGCTTCAAGAGACCCAGTACTTC.

J is TRBJ1-5 and V is TRBV6-2 or TRBV6-3, with D perhaps TRBD1 (5 bases). Trimming took 6 bases from V and 5 from J, leaving 14 bases between them. This CDR3 is built from 14 residues. Germline loops: CDR1 MNHEY, CDR2 SVGEGT. CDR3 in amino acids: CASSWTTEDQPQHF. The CDR3 DNA follows: TGTGCCAGCAGCTGGACAACCGAAGATCAGCCCCAGCATTTT.

This clone was seen only once. This sequence joins TRBV18 and TRBJ2-2; D ambiguous. Germline loops: CDR1 KGHSH, CDR2 LQKENI. There are 16 residues in the CDR3. Trimming stripped 6 bases from V and 4 bases from J, with 18 bases between. CDR3 sequence reads: CASSLTQASITGELFF. The CDR3 region has the DNA TGTGCCAGCTCCCTCACCCAGGCATCCATCACCGGGGAGCTGTTTTTT.

The V call is TRBV4-2, the J call TRBJ2-7; D unclear. Germline V CDR1 and CDR2: LGHNA, YNFKEQ. V was cut by 1 base and J by 2 bases, with 12 bases left in between. The CDR3 runs 15 residues. CDR3 loop: CASSQGGGSPYEQYF. CDR3 sequence (DNA): TGTGCCAGCAGCCAAGGTGGCGGATCCCCCTACGAGCAGTACTTC.

CDR3 sequence (DNA): TGTGCCAGCAGAGACGCTAGGGGAACAGACCAAGAGACCCAGTACTTC. This encodes CASRDARGTDQETQYF. The gene calls are TRBV25-1 and TRBJ2-5; D may be TRBD1 (5 bases). There are 16 residues in the CDR3. Looked up from germline, CDR1 is MGHDK and CDR2 is SYGVNS. V was trimmed by 6 bases and J by 0 bases, leaving 17 bases between them.

The rearrangement uses TRBV9 and TRBJ2-2, with D possibly matching TRBD1 (6 bases). The V end lost 4 bases, the J end lost 4 bases, and 14 bases lay between the germline ends. CDR1 SGDLS and CDR2 YYNGEE come from the germline V gene. The length of the CDR3 is 15 residues. The CDR3 nucleotides are TGTGCCAGCAGCTTAGGGGGAGTTACCACCGGGGAGCTGTTTTTT. It encodes CASSLGGVTTGELFF.

V gene TRBV6-1 combines with J gene TRBJ2-1, with TRBD2 as a possible D gene (6 bases). Between the trimmed V and J ends, which lost 2 bases and 10 bases, there was a span of 15 bases. This CDR3 has 14 amino acids. Germline CDR1 and CDR2: MNHNS and SASEGT. The CDR3 region is CASSERGLATEQFF. DNA of the CDR3: TGTGCCAGCAGTGAAAGGGGCCTAGCGACGGAGCAGTTCTTC.

The V gene is TRBV14, the J gene TRBJ1-2, with 9 bases identical to TRBD1. This CDR3 has 16 amino acids. V shed 0 bases, J shed 6 bases, and the junction held 8 bases outside the gene matches. Germline V lookup: CDR1 SGHDN, CDR2 FVKESK. CDR3 region: CASSQDIGTGSHGYTF. The CDR3 DNA follows: TGTGCCAGCAGCCAAGATATAGGGACAGGGAGTCATGGCTACACCTTC. The whole variable domain, filled in from reference TRBV14 and TRBJ1-2, reads EAGVTQFPSHSVIEKGQTVTLRCDPISGHDNLYWYRRVMGKEIKFLLHFVKESKQDESGMPNNRFLAERTGGTYSTLKVQPAELEDSGVYFCASSQDIGTGSHGYTFGSGTRLTVV.

This rearrangement joins TRBV19 to TRBJ2-7, with a weak D call TRBD2 (7 bases). The V end was cut by 3 bases, the J end by 0 bases, with 12 bases between. Per germline, CDR1 LNHDA and CDR2 SQIVND (reference sequence). The CDR3 is 15 residues long. The CDR3 reads CASSIRGAYSYEQYF. The CDR3 DNA reads TGTGCCAGTAGTATCCGGGGGGCTTACTCCTACGAGCAGTACTTC.